The source of this T cell receptor beta chain is a study of T cells in narcolepsy. Study observations and caveats: Autoreactive clone sequences were missing from some blood memory CD4+ repertoires. Blood of same and different patients, but not healthy controls, reportedly held recurring autoreactive clonotypes.

Of note for this clone: The antigen is unknown.

With 7 bases removed from V and 6 bases from J, the gap between germline ends came to 21 bases. The length of the CDR3 is 16 residues. CDR1 and CDR2 from the germline V gene are SNHLY and FYNNEI. Method: immunoSEQ multiplex PCR; TCRdb's copy keeps in-frame clones and lacks some. The sample consists of 34,000 or so clones, approximately 79% of them appearing once. This TCR came from a human donor in good health. The chain has TRBV2 and TRBJ2-2; D possibly matches TRBD1 or TRBD2 (5 bases each). Sequencing used memory (CD45RA-) CD4+ T cells from blood. The CDR3 DNA reads TGTGCCAGCACTTACGTCCCACAACTAGGGGCCGGGGAGCTGTTTTTT. Its protein product is CASTYVPQLGAGELFF.